Listed below are T cell receptor beta chains from one sample, sequenced in a study of shared clonotypes between healthy human individuals. Sequenced by immunoSEQ multiplex PCR; TCRdb stores in-frame clones only, minus some. The table shows approximately 980,000 clones, with approximately 80% occurring only once. The sequencing input was memory CD4+ T cells sorted from blood. The receptor source for this set is a man between 18 and 35 years old in good health. Each CDR3 is given without its conserved first and last residue.

V	J	CDR3
TRBV19	TRBJ2-7	ASSIGDRAYEQY
TRBV5-6	TRBJ1-4	ASRRGGGNEKLF
TRBV6-5	TRBJ1-1	ASLRGTEAF
TRBV18	TRBJ2-7	ASSTSHEQY
TRBV9	TRBJ2-7	ASSVAPVDSYEQY
TRBV7-8	TRBJ2-7	ASSPIFGPDYEQY
TRBV7-2	TRBJ2-5	ASSRGLAGKETQY
TRBV2	TRBJ1-5	ASCFDRSNQPQH
TRBV25-1	TRBJ1-2	ASSEPAAGDYGYT
TRBV4-3	TRBJ1-4	ASSRGWTNEKLF
TRBV6-6	TRBJ2-1	ASSYHGTSGRDEQF
TRBV27	TRBJ2-7	ASRPPGQGNHEQY
TRBV30	TRBJ2-3	AWSTGGSTDTQY
TRBV10-2	TRBJ2-2	ASIEGWWTGELF
TRBV6-1	TRBJ1-1	AIRDQGIMNTEAF
TRBV7-9	TRBJ1-3	ASSLVGPMAGNTIY
TRBV6-6	TRBJ1-2	ASSGGQGNYGYT
TRBV5-4	TRBJ2-7	ASSPGGRDLYEQY
TRBV11-3	TRBJ2-7	ASSLGGHYEQY
TRBV7-2	TRBJ2-1	ASSSQGTSGIDEQF
TRBV9	TRBJ1-6	ASSPGTLDNSPLH
TRBV19	TRBJ1-5	ASSTQGGNQPQH
TRBV7-9	TRBJ1-2	ASSYGSGGQAYGYT
TRBV9	TRBJ2-3	ASSVEHLAADTQY
TRBV6-1	TRBJ1-5	ATKDRLYSNQPQH
TRBV11-2	TRBJ1-2	ASSLDTNYGYT
TRBV11-2	TRBJ1-4	ASSLTGGGEKLF
TRBV19	TRBJ1-2	ASSKRDSPYGYT
TRBV5-1	TRBJ2-5	ASSLEPGQETQY
TRBV6-5	TRBJ2-7	ASSRLVHYEQY
TRBV29-1	TRBJ2-5	SVVQGYQETQY
TRBV9	TRBJ2-7	ASSVASSGSVYEQY
TRBV7-9	TRBJ1-1	ASSLVVDTEAF
TRBV5-5	TRBJ1-2	ASSQQSIYGYT
TRBV7-9	TRBJ2-2	ASSPTRDGELF
TRBV5-1	TRBJ1-2	ASSLVSRDSDGYT
TRBV30	TRBJ2-7	AWSGRTGGLYEQY
TRBV14	TRBJ2-3	ASSMGWRAGENSTDTQY
TRBV18	TRBJ1-4	ASSPGEGATEKLF
TRBV11-2	TRBJ2-3	ASSLGLKPGDTQY
TRBV5-1	TRBJ2-1	ASSPRAYNEQF
TRBV19	TRBJ1-1	ASSISSRQLNTEAF
TRBV7-3	TRBJ2-7	ASSPGTAGEQY
TRBV5-6	TRBJ1-5	ASSVGQGDQPQH
TRBV30	TRBJ2-2	AWQGTGELF
TRBV15	TRBJ1-1	ATSRDRVWTAEAF
TRBV6-5	TRBJ1-5	ASSLGHNNQPQH
TRBV5-4	TRBJ2-3	ASSPGLAGGPGGTDTQY
TRBV19	TRBJ1-4	ASSISVATNEKLF
TRBV30	TRBJ1-2	AWSQGSDYGYT
TRBV18	TRBJ1-1	ASSPRPSQNTEAF
TRBV7-2	TRBJ2-7	ASSFSYEQY
TRBV7-2	TRBJ2-2	ASSLAGRPRNTGELF
TRBV4-3	TRBJ2-1	ASSLQGSGLNEQF
TRBV27	TRBJ2-7	ASSRDPGTPYEQY
TRBV11-2	TRBJ2-7	ASSLGQGSKQY
TRBV7-9	TRBJ1-4	ASSSGGFLEKLF
TRBV11-2	TRBJ1-1	ASSLRGRTEAF
TRBV11-2	TRBJ2-3	ASSFRQIGTDTQY